This T cell receptor beta chain comes out of a study of shared clonotypes between healthy human individuals. A word on this clone: This specimen includes other DNA sequences encoding the same CDR3.

CDR1 is MDHEN and CDR2 is SYDVKM in the germline V gene. The CDR3 consists of 15 residues. Trimming left V 1 base short and J 0 bases short, with 7 bases between. Data came from immunoSEQ multiplex PCR; TCRdb stores just in-frame clones and leaves some out. The data show some 1.4 million clones, around 97% seen once. The gene calls are TRBV28 and TRBJ2-1, with no clear D. This clonotype originated in a man younger than 45 in good health. Sequencing was carried out using naive CD4+ T cells sorted from blood. Subset indicated: CD45RA+ positively selected. This CDR3 is CASSLLGSSYNEQFF. CDR3 DNA sequence: TGTGCCAGCAGTTTATTGGGAAGCTCCTACAATGAGCAGTTCTTC.